This entry lists 18 T cell receptor beta chains sequenced from one sample in a study of breast tumors, draining lymph nodes, adjacent tissues. Samples came from axillary lymph nodes draining the breast cancer. TCRdb re-called the multiplex PCR reads through MiXCR, storing one row per CDR3 protein. The sample consists of about 230,000 distinct CDR3 sequences, 32% of them appearing once. Sequencing was carried out using axillary lymph node tissue. The receptors here all came from a female donor with breast cancer. Some clones in this sample may be carry-over from other donors' samples.

This clonotype was detected many times. This sequence joins TRBV20-1 and TRBJ2-7; 8 bases fit TRBD1. Germline V gene data show CDR1 as DFQATT and CDR2 as SNEGSKA (reference sequence). The V segment lost 5 bases and the J segment 5 bases; nucleotides outside the gene matches: 5. The CDR3 runs 12 residues. In DNA form, the CDR3 reads TGCAGTGCTGGACAGGGAACCCACGAGCAGTACTTC. Translating it yields CSAGQGTHEQYF.

The V call is TRBV10-1, the J call TRBJ2-6, with D possibly being TRBD1 (6 bases). Germline V CDR1 and CDR2: WNHNN, SYGVQD (reference sequence). V was shortened by 3 bases and J by 0 bases, with 15 bases between the two germline ends. The CDR3 spans 18 residues. CDR3 sequence (DNA): TGCGCCAGCAGTGAAACGGACAGAGGATACTCTGGGGCCAACGTCCTGACTTTC. Translating it yields CASSETDRGYSGANVLTF.

The table lists this clonotype with a count of one. The junction departs from germline at one end; a sequencing error may be responsible. This chain joins TRBV6-5 and TRBJ2-3, with D tentatively TRBD1 (6 bases). There are 17 residues in the CDR3. In germline, CDR1 is MNHEY, CDR2 SVGAGI. The CDR3 nucleotides read TGTGCCAGCAGTTACCAAAACTCCAGGGGAAGAACAGATACGCGGTATTTT. Its protein product is CASSYQNSRGRTDTRYF.

This clonotype was detected ten times or more. A read error is possible here, since a much larger clone lies one base away. The rearrangement links TRBV7-9 to TRBJ2-6; D could derive from TRBD1 or TRBD2 (5 bases each). Per germline, CDR1 SEHNR and CDR2 FQNEAQ (reference sequence). This CDR3 region has 15 residues. For the CDR3, the DNA is TGTGCCAGCAGCTTAGGGGGCTCCGGGGCCAACGTCCTGCCTTTC. Its protein is CASSLGGSGANVLPF.

In this sample, this clonotype turned up many times. The CDR3 reads CASSADPTSYNEQFF. Here the CDR3 DNA reads TGTGCCAGCAGCGCGGACCCCACCTCCTACAATGAGCAGTTCTTC. The J gene is TRBJ2-1, the V gene TRBV9; no definite D call. Germline loops: CDR1 SGDLS, CDR2 YYNGEE. The CDR3 is made up of 15 amino acids. V lost 3 bases and J lost 0, with 10 bases in between.

The rearrangement uses TRBV29-1 and TRBJ2-1, with a possible D match to TRBD2 (6 bases). The germline CDR1 and CDR2 sequences are SQVTM and ANQGSEA. The CDR3 runs 16 residues. V shed 5 bases and J shed 5 bases, with 22 bases lying between them. Here the CDR3 reads CSVFSSWASADNEQFF. DNA of the CDR3: TGCAGCGTTTTCAGCAGTTGGGCTAGCGCTGACAATGAGCAGTTCTTC.

This clonotype was recorded at least ten times. The chain carries TRBV4-1 and TRBJ2-7; no firm D call. V was cut by 2 bases and J by 4 bases, with 12 bases left in between. This CDR3 spans 14 amino acids. CDR1 MGHRA and CDR2 YSYEKL come from the germline V gene. DNA for the CDR3: TGCGCCAGCAGCCAACCGGGTAAGGCTTACGAGCAGTACTTC. Amino acid sequence: CASSQPGKAYEQYF.

The chain carries TRBV5-5 and TRBJ1-5, with a weak D call TRBD1 (5 bases). Germline V lookup: CDR1 SGHKS, CDR2 YYEKEE (reference sequence). V shed 3 bases and J shed 11 bases, with 27 bases lying between them. This CDR3 region has 17 residues. The CDR3 loop is CASSSPLGTTIQETQHF. CDR3 sequence (DNA): TGTGCCAGCAGCTCCCCCCTTGGGACTACGATCCAAGAGACCCAGCATTTT. The complete variable domain, with remaining parts taken from reference TRBV5-5 and TRBJ1-5, reads DAGVTQSPTHLIKTRGQQVTLRCSPISGHKSVSWYQQVLGQGPQFIFQYYEKEERGRGNFPDRFSARQFPNYSSELNVNALLLGDSALYLCASSSPLGTTIQETQHFGDGTRLSIL.

V usage is TRBV2 and J usage is TRBJ2-5; D might be TRBD1 or TRBD2, each matching 6 bases. CDR1 and CDR2 from the germline V gene are SNHLY and FYNNEI. The CDR3 consists of 17 residues. This CDR3 is CARLGGWGALRQETQYF. CDR3 DNA sequence: TGTGCTAGGTTAGGCGGTTGGGGGGCCCTAAGGCAAGAGACCCAGTACTTC.

This chain links TRBV18 with TRBJ2-1, with TRBD1 matching over 7 bases. Germline CDR1 KGHSH, CDR2 LQKENI. V shed 4 bases and J 7 bases; nucleotides not matched to a gene: 10. CDR3 length: 15 amino acids. The CDR3 here is CASSLTTGVRNEQFF. CDR3 DNA sequence: TGTGCCAGCTCACTCACTACAGGGGTTCGGAATGAGCAGTTCTTC.

This clonotype has ten or more counts. The chain couples TRBV5-1 to TRBJ2-1; 9 nucleotides line up with TRBD2. This CDR3 spans 14 amino acids. CDR1 SGHRS and CDR2 YFSETQ come from the germline V gene. J was trimmed by 6 bases and V by 6 bases; bases with no gene match: 7. CDR3 sequence: CASTRAGGGNEQFF. Written as DNA, the CDR3 is TGCGCCAGCACAAGGGCGGGAGGGGGCAATGAGCAGTTCTTC.

The rearrangement links TRBV10-3 to TRBJ2-5; 8 bases map to TRBD1. The V and J ends lost 7 bases and 5 bases, in that order; junction bases with no gene match: 6. Looked up from germline, CDR1 is ENHRY and CDR2 is SYGVKD. This CDR3 is 13 amino acids long. DNA of the CDR3: TGTGCCATCACTCCAGGACAGGGTGAGACCCAGTACTTC. Amino acids: CAITPGQGETQYF.

This clonotype came up many times. The V call is TRBV3-1, the J call TRBJ2-5; 12 bases agree with TRBD2. This CDR3 is built from 15 residues. Per germline, CDR1 LGHDT and CDR2 YNNKEL (reference sequence). Trimming at V came to 3 bases and at J to 7 bases, leaving 6 bases not matched to a gene. In DNA, the CDR3 is TGTGCCAGCAGCCAGAGACTAGCGGGGGCCGGGACCCAGTACTTC. This gives the protein CASSQRLAGAGTQYF.

This clonotype appeared many times. Just one base apart from a much larger clone, this may be a read error. The rearrangement links TRBV27 to TRBJ1-6; 7 bases are shared with TRBD1. Losses at the gene ends were 0 bases for V and 7 bases for J; bases not matched to a gene: 0. The CDR3 spans 14 residues. From germline, CDR1 is MNHEY and CDR2 SMNVEV (reference sequence). CDR3 region: CASSLSGGNSPLHF. In DNA, the CDR3 is TGTGCCAGCAGTTTATCAGGGGGCAATTCACCCCTCCACTTT.

A remark on this clonotype: One end of the junction varies from germline; a read error may be responsible. The J gene is TRBJ2-6, the V gene TRBV6-6, with a possible D match to TRBD1 (6 bases). CDR3 length: 15 amino acids. Germline CDR1 and CDR2: MNHNY and SVGAGI (reference sequence). The CDR3 sequence: CASSLDSSGANVLAF. The CDR3 DNA follows: TGTGCCAGCAGCCTGGACAGCTCTGGGGCCAACGTCCTGGCTTTC.

V and J are TRBV15 and TRBJ2-1; 7 nucleotides match TRBD2. In germline, CDR1 is LNHNV, CDR2 YYDKDF (reference sequence). V lost 5 bases to trimming and J lost 3 bases; unmatched junction nucleotides: 4. The CDR3 length is 14 residues. CDR3 nucleotides: TGTGCCACCAGCGAAGGACTAGACTACAATGAGCAGTTCTTC. It yields the protein CATSEGLDYNEQFF.

Ten or more counts support this clonotype. This chain links TRBV20-1 with TRBJ1-5; D unclear. Trimming pared 6 bases from V and 4 bases from J, leaving 13 bases between. The germline gives CDR1 DFQATT, CDR2 SNEGSKA (reference sequence). The CDR3 is made up of 13 amino acids. The CDR3 DNA follows: TGCAGTGCCCACGACCCGACAAATCAGCCCCAGCATTTT. This codes for CSAHDPTNQPQHF.

This clonotype was recorded at least ten times. The J gene is TRBJ1-5, the V gene TRBV12-5, with a tentative D call TRBD1 (5 bases). Trimming took off 4 bases at V and 1 base at J, with 8 bases between the two ends. The germline V gene has CDR1 LGHNT and CDR2 FRNRAP. CDR3 length: 14 amino acids. CDR3 coding DNA: TGTGCTAGTGGTTCTGGGGACAGCAATCAGCCCCAGCATTTT. It codes for CASGSGDSNQPQHF.